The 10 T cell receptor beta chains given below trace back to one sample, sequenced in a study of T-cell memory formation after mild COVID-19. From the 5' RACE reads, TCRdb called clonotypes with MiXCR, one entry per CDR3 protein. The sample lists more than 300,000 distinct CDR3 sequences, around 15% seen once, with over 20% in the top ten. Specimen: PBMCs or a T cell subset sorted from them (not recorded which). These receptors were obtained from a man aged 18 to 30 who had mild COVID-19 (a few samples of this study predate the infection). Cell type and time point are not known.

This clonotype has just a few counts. The CDR3 reads CASSSLAGGIYEQYF. The CDR3 DNA reads TGTGCCAGCAGTTCTCTAGCGGGGGGGATCTACGAGCAGTACTTC. This chain joins TRBV27 and TRBJ2-7; TRBD2 agrees at 12 bases. Germline assignment: CDR1 MNHEY and CDR2 SMNVEV (reference sequence). CDR3 length: 15 amino acids. V shed 4 bases and J 3 bases; nucleotides not matched to a gene: 4.

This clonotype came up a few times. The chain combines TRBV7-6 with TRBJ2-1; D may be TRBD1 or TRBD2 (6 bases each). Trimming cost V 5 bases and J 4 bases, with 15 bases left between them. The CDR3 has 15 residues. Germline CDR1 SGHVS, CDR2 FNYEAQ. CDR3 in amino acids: CASSPVGGRYNEQFF. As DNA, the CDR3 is TGTGCCAGCAGCCCCGTGGGGGGCCGATACAATGAGCAGTTCTTC. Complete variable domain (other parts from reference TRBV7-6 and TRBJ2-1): GAGVSQSPRYKVTKRGQDVALRCDPISGHVSLYWYRQALGQGPEFLTYFNYEAQQDKSGLPNDRFSAERPEGSISTLTIQRTEQRDSAMYRCASSPVGGRYNEQFFGPGTRLTVL.

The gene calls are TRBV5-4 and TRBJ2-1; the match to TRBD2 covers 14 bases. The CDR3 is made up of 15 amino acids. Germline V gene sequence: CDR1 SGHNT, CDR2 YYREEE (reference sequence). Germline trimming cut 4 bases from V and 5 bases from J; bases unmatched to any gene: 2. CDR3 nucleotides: TGTGCCAGCAGCACGGGACTAGCGGGGGACAATGAGCAGTTCTTC. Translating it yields CASSTGLAGDNEQFF.

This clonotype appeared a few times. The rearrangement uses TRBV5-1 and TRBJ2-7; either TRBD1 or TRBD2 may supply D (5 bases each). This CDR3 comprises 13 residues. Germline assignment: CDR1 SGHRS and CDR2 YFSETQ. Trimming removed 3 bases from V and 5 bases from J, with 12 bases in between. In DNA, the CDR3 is TGCGCCAGCAGCTCCGAGGGGACCCACGAGCAGTACGTC. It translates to CASSSEGTHEQYV.

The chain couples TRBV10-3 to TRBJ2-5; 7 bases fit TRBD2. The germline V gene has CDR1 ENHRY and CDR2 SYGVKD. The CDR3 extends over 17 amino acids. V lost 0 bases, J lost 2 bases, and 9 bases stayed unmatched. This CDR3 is CAISESERGRLQETQYF. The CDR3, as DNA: TGTGCCATCAGTGAGTCTGAGCGGGGTCGGTTACAAGAGACCCAGTACTTC.

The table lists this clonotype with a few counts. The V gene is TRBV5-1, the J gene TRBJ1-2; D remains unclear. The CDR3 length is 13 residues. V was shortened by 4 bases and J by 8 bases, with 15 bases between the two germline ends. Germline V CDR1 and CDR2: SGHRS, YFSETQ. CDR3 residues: CASSPQRVNGYTF. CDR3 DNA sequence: TGCGCCAGCAGCCCCCAAAGGGTAAACGGCTACACCTTC.

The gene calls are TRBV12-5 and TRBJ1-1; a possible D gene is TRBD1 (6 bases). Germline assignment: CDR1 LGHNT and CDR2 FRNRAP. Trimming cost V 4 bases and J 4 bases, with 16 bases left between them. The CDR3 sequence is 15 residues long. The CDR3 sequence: CASGWEGGWGTEAFF. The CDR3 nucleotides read TGTGCTAGTGGTTGGGAAGGGGGGTGGGGCACTGAAGCTTTCTTT.

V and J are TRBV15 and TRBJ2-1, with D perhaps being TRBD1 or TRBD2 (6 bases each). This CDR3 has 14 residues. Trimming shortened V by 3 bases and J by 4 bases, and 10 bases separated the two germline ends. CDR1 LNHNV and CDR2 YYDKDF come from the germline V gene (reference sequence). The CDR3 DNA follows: TGTGCCACCAGCAGTGCGGGACATTACAATGAGCAGTTCTTC. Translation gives CATSSAGHYNEQFF.

This CDR3 reads CASKPPGLAGPSGANVLTF. For the CDR3, the DNA is TGTGCCAGCAAACCTCCGGGACTAGCGGGTCCTTCTGGGGCCAACGTCCTGACTTTC. V gene TRBV12-3 or TRBV12-4 combines with J gene TRBJ2-6; 12 bases are shared with TRBD2. The J segment lost 1 base and the V segment lost 7 bases, leaving 11 bases of the junction unmatched. The CDR3 length is 19 residues.

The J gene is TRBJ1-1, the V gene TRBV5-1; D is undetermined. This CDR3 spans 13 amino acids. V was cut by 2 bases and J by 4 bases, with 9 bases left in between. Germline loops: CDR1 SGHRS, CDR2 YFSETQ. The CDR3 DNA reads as TGCGCCAGCAGCTTTGAGGCAGGCACTGAAGCTTTCTTT. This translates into CASSFEAGTEAFF.